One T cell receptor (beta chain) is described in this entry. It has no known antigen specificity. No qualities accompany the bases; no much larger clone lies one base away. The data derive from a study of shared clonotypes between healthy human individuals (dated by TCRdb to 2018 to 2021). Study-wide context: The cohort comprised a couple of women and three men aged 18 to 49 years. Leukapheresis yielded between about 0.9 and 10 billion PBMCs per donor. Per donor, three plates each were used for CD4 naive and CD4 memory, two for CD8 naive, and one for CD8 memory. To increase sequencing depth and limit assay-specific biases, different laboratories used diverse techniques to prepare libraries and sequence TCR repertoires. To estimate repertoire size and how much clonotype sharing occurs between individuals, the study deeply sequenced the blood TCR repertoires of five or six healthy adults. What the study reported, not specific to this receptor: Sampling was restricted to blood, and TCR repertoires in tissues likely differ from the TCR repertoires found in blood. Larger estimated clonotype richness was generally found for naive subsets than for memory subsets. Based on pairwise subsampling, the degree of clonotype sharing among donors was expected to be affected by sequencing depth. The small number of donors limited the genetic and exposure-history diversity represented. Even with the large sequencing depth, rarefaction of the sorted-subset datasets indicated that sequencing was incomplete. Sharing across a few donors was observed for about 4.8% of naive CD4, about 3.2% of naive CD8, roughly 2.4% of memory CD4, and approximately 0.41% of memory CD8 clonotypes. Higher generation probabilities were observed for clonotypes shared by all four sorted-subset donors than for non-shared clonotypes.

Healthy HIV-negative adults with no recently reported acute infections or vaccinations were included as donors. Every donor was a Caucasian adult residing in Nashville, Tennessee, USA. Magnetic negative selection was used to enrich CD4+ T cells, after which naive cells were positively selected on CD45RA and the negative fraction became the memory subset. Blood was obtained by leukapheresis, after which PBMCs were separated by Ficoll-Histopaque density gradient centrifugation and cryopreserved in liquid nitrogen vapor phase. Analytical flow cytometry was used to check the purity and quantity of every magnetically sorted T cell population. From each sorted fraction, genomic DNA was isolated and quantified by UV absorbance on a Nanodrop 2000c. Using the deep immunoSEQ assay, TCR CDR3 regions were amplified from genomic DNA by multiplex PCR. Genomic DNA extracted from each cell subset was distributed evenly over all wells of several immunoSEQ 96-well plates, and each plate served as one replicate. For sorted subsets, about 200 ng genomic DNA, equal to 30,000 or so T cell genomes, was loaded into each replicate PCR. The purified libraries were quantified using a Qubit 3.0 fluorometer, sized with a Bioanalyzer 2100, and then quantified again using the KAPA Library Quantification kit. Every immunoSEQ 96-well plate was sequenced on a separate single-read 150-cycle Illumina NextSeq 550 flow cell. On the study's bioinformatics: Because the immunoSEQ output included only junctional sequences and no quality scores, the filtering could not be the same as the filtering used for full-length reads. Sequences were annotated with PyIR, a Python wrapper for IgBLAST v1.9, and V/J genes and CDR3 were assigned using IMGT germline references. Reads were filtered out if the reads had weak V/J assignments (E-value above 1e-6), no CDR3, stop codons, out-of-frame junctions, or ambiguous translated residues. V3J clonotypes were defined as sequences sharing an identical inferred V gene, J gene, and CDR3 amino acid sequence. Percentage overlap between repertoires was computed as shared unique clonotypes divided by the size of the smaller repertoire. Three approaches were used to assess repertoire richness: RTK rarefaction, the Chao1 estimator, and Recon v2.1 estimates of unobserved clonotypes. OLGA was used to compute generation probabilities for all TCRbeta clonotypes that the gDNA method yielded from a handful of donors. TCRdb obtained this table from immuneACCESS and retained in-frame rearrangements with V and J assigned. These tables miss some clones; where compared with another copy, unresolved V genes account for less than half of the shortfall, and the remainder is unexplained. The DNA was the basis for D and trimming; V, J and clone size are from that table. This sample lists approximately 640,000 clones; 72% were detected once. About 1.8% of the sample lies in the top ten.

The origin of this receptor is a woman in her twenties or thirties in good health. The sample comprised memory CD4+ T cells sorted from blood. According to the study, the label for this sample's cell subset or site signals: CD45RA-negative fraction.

CDR3 loop: CASSEVASGYNEQFF. The nucleotides are TGTGCCAGCAGTGAAGTGGCTAGCGGTTACAATGAGCAGTTCTTC. The chain uses TRBV25-1 and TRBJ2-1, and TRBD2 aligns with 7 junction nucleotides. The junction shows trimming of 2 bases on V and 4 bases on J, and the gene matches do not reach 5 bases of it. CDR1 and CDR2 are read off the germline V gene as MGHDK and SYGVNS. Reading from cysteine to phenylalanine, the CDR3 counts 15 amino acids. Only the CDR3 DNA stays, 45 bases, in frame from base 1.